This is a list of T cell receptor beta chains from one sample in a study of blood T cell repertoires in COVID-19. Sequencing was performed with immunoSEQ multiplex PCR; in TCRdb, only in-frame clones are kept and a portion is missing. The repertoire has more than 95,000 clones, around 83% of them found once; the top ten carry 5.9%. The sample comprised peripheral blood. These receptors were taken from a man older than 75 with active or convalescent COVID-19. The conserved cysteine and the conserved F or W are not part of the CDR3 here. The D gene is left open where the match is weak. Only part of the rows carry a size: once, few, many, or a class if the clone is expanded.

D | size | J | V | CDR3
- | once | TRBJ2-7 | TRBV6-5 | ASSLQGSYEQY
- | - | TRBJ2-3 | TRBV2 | ASSESGRGWARTDTQY
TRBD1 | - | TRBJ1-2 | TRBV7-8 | ASSSVGQSYGYT
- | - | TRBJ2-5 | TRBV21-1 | ASSKVEEETQY
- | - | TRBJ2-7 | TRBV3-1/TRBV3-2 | ASSSGQCDEQY
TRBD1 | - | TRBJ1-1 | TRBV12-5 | ASAPRGANTEAF
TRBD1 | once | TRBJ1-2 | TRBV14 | ASSPDRGGYGYT
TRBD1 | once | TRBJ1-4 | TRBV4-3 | ASSQHRDRGEKLF
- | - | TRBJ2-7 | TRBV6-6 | ASSYSSDTSYEQY
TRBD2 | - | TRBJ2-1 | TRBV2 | ASSDTGGSYNEQF
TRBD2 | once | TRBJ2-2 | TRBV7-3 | ASSSGLADTGELF
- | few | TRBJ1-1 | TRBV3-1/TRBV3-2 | ASSPGTLNTEAF
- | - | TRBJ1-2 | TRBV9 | ASSVEPSGREGGYT
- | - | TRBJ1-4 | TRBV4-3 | ASSQDRDSLGKLF
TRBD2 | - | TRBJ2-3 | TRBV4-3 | ASSLEIAGGLASTDTQY